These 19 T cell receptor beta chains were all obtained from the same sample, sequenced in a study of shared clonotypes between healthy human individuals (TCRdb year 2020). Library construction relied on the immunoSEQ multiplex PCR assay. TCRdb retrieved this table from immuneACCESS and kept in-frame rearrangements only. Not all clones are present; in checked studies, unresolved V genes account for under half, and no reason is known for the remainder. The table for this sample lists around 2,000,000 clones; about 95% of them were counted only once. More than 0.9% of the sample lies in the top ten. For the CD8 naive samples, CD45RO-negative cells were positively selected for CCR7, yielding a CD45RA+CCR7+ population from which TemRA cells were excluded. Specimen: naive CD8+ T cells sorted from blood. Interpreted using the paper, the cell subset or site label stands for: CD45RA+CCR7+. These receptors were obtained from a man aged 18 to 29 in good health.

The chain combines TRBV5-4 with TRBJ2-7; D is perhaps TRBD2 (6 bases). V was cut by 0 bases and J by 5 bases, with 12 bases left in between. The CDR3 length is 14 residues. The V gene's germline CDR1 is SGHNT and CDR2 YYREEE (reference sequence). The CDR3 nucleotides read TGTGCCAGCAGCTTGGGTGGAGGGGTCCACGAGCAGTACTTC. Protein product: CASSLGGGVHEQYF. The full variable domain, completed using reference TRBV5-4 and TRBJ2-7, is ETGVTQSPTHLIKTRGQQVTLRCSSQSGHNTVSWYQQALGQGPQFIFQYYREEENGRGNFPPRFSGLQFPNYSSELNVNALELDDSALYLCASSLGGGVHEQYFGPGTRLTVT.

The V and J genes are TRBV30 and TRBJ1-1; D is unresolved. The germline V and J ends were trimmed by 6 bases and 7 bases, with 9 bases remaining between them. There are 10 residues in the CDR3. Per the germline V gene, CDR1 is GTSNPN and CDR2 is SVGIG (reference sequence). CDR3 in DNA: TGTGCCTGCCTGCCTGTTGAAGCTTTCTTT. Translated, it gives CACLPVEAFF. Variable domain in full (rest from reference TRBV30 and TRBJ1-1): SQTIHQWPATLVQPVGSPLSLECTVEGTSNPNLYWYRQAAGRGLQLLFYSVGIGQISSEVPQNLSASRPQDRQFILSSKKLLLSDSGFYLCACLPVEAFFGQGTRLTVV.

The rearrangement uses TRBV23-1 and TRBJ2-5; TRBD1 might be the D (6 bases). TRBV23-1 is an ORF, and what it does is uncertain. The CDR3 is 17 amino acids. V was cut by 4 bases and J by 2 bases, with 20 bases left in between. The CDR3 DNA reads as TGCGCCAGCAGTCCTCAAACCGGACTGGGGGCGCAAGAGACCCAGTACTTC. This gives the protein CASSPQTGLGAQETQYF.

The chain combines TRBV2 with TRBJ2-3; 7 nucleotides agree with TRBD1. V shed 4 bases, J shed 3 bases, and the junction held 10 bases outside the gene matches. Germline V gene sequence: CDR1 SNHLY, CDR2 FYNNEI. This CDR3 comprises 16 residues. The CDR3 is CASSGGATGETDTQYF. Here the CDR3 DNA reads TGTGCCAGCAGTGGAGGGGCTACAGGGGAAACAGATACGCAGTATTTT.

The CDR3 region has the DNA TGTGCCACCAGCAAACACACAGTCAATCCCGACAATGAGCAGTTCTTC. Residues: CATSKHTVNPDNEQFF. The chain carries TRBV15 and TRBJ2-1; no clear D gene. Germline assignment: CDR1 LNHNV and CDR2 YYDKDF (reference sequence). The CDR3 loop spans 16 amino acids. Trimming shortened V by 4 bases and J by 5 bases, and 18 bases separated the two germline ends.

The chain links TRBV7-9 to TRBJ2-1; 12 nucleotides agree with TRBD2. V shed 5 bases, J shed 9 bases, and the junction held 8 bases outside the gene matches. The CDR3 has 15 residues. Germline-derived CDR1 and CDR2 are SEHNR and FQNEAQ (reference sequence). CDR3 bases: TGTGCCAGCAGCCTTCAGACTAGCGGGAGAGTTGAGCAGTTCTTC. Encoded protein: CASSLQTSGRVEQFF.

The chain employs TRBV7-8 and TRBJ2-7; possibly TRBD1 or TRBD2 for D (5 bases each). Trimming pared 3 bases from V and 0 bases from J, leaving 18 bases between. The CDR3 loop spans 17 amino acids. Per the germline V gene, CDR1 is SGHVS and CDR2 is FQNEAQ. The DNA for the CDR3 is TGTGCCAGCAGCTTGGGACCAGATTCTATCTACTCCTACGAGCAGTACTTC. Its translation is CASSLGPDSIYSYEQYF.

The CDR3 DNA is TGTGCCAGCAGTGAGGGGGGGACAGACTATGGCTACACCTTC. Protein product: CASSEGGTDYGYTF. The V call is TRBV25-1, the J call TRBJ1-2; 7 nucleotides agree with TRBD1. This CDR3 spans 14 amino acids. Germline V CDR1 and CDR2: MGHDK, SYGVNS. V was pared by 3 bases and J by 3 bases, with 4 bases of the junction left unmatched.

The CDR3 DNA is TGTGCCAGCAGCCCCTTGGTAGGTCTAGCGTCCCAAGAGACCCAGTACTTC. This encodes CASSPLVGLASQETQYF. The chain joins TRBV7-9 to TRBJ2-5; tentatively, D is TRBD2 (6 bases). CDR3 size: 17 residues. Trimming removed 5 bases from V and 1 base from J, with 20 bases in between. The germline CDR1 and CDR2 sequences are SEHNR and FQNEAQ (reference sequence).

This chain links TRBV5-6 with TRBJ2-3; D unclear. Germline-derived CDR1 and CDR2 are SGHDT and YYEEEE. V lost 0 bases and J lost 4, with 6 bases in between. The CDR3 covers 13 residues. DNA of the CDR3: TGTGCCAGCAGCTTGGAAGTGTCAGATACGCAGTATTTT. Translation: CASSLEVSDTQYF. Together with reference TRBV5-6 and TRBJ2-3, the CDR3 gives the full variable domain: DAGVTQSPTHLIKTRGQQVTLRCSPKSGHDTVSWYQQALGQGPQFIFQYYEEEERQRGNFPDRFSGHQFPNYSSELNVNALLLGDSALYLCASSLEVSDTQYFGPGTRLTVL.

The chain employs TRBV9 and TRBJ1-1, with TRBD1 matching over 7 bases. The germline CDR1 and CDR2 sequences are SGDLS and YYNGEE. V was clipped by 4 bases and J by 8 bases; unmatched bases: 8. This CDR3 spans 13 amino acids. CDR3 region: CASSSRQGGEAFF. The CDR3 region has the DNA TGTGCCAGCAGCTCCCGACAGGGAGGGGAAGCTTTCTTT.

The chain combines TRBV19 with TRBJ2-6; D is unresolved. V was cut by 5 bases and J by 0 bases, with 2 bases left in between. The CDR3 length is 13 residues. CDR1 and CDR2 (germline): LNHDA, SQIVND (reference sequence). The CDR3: CASSVSGANVLTF. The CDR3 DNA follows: TGTGCCAGTAGTGTCTCTGGGGCCAACGTCCTGACTTTC.

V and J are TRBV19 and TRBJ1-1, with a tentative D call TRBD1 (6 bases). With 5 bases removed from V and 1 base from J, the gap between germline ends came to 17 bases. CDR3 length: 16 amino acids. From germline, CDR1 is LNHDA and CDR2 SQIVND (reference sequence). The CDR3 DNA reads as TGTGCCAGTAGTGCCCGGGACATGGGGACGAACACTGAAGCTTTCTTT. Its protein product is CASSARDMGTNTEAFF.

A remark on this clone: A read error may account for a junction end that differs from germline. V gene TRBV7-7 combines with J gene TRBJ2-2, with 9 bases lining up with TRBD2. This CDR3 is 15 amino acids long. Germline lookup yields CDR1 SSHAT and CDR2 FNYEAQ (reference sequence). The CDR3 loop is CASSLALAGYGELFF. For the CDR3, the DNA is TGTGCTAGCAGCTTAGCGCTAGCGGGATACGGGGAGCTGTTTTTT. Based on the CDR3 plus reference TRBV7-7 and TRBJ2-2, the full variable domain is GAGVSQSPRYKVTKRGQDVTLRCDPISSHATLYWYQQALGQGPEFLTYFNYEAQPDKSGLPSDRFSAERPEGSISTLTIQRTEQRDSAMYRCASSLALAGYGELFFGEGSRLTVL.

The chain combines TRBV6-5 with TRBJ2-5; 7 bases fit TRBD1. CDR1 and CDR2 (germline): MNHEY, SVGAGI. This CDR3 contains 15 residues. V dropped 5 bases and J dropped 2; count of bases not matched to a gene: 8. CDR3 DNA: TGTGCCAGCAGTCCGAGACAGGGAACTCAAGAGACCCAGTACTTC. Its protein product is CASSPRQGTQETQYF.

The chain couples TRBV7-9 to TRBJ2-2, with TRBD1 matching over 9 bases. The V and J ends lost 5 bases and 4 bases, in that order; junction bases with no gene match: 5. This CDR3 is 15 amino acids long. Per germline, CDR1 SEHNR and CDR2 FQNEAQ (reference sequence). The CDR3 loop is CASSNPDRGTGELFF. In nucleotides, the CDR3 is TGTGCCAGCAGCAACCCGGACAGGGGCACCGGGGAGCTGTTTTTT.

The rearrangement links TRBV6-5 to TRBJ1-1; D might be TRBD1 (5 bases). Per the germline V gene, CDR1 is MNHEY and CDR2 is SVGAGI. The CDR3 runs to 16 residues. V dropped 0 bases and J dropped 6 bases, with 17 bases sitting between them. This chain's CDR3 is CASSYSGHTMWSEAFF. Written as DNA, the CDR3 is TGTGCCAGCAGTTACTCAGGACACACCATGTGGTCTGAAGCTTTCTTT.

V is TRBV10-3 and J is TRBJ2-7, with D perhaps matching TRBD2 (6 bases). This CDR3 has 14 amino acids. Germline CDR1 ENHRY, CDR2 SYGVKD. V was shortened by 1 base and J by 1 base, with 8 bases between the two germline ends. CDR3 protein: CAISELGLSYEQYF. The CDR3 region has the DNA TGTGCCATCAGTGAGTTGGGACTGTCCTACGAGCAGTACTTC.

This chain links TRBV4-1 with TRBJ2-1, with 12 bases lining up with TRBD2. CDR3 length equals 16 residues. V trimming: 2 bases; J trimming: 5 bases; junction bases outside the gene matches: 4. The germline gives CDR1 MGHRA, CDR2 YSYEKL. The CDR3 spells CASSQPSGRANNEQFF. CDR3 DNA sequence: TGCGCCAGCAGCCAACCTAGCGGGAGGGCAAACAATGAGCAGTTCTTC.